What follows are 28 T cell receptor beta chains derived from one specimen sequenced in a study of regulatory T cells in long-lasting Graves disease. The time point is: newly diagnosed GD, antithyroid drugs for less than 3 months. The TCR library was made from RNA extracted from PBMCs. Arm-PCR of CDR3 regions and iRepertoire HTBI primers were the basis on which TCR beta libraries were built. MiXCR, applied by TCRdb to the multiplex PCR reads, yields one record per CDR3 protein. This sample yields hundreds of thousands of distinct CDR3 sequences, of which around 13% are seen a single time; more than 8% belongs to the top ten. These records were also assigned to another study, of T cells in Graves' hyperthyroidism and ophthalmopathy.

The specimen was peripheral blood mononuclear cells (PBMCs), collected at new diagnosis, from a patient treated with antithyroid drugs. Receptors were obtained from a woman aged 25-40 years with Graves disease.

This clonotype has a count of ten or more. The chain recombines TRBV7-9 with TRBJ1-1; the D is unclear. The CDR3 runs to 11 residues. Per germline, CDR1 SEHNR and CDR2 FQNEAQ (reference sequence). Trimming cost V 6 bases and J 6 bases, with 8 bases left between them. As DNA, the CDR3 is TGTGCCAGCAGAATAGACGCTGAAGCTTTCTTT. Protein: CASRIDAEAFF.

At least ten counts were recorded for this clonotype. The J gene is TRBJ2-1, the V gene TRBV6-2 or TRBV6-3; D might be TRBD1 or TRBD2, each matching 5 bases. The V gene lost 3 bases and the J gene lost 1 base, with 13 bases spanning the gap. CDR1 and CDR2 (germline): MNHEY, SVGEGT. CDR3 length equals 16 residues. The CDR3 DNA reads TGTGCCAGCAGTTATGTTTCGGGACGGTCCTACAATGAGCAGTTCTTC. It specifies CASSYVSGRSYNEQFF.

The chain has TRBV9 and TRBJ2-1, with TRBD2 as a possible D gene (6 bases). The CDR3 contains 17 residues. V gave up 3 bases and J gave up 0 bases, with 16 bases separating them. Germline V gene lookup returns CDR1 SGDLS and CDR2 YYNGEE. The CDR3 DNA reads as TGTGCCAGCAGCGACTACTGGAGGGCCAGCTCCTACAATGAGCAGTTCTTC. This sequence encodes CASSDYWRASSYNEQFF.

The CDR3 DNA is TGTGCCAGCTCACTAACACCGGGACTAGCGGGAGTTGGACTGCTGGATACGCAGTATTTT. It codes for CASSLTPGLAGVGLLDTQYF. The chain combines TRBV18 with TRBJ2-3, with TRBD2 identical over 14 bases. Germline CDR1 KGHSH, CDR2 LQKENI. This CDR3 has 20 amino acids. Unmatched junction bases numbered 18, after V lost 4 bases and J lost 6 bases.

Many counts were recorded for this clonotype. V gene TRBV5-1 combines with J gene TRBJ2-2; D gene ambiguous. V was cut by 0 bases and J by 0 bases, with 6 bases left in between. CDR1 is SGHRS and CDR2 is YFSETQ in the germline V gene. There are 15 residues in the CDR3. The CDR3 nucleotides are TGCGCCAGCAGCTTGGGGGATACGAACACCGGGGAGCTGTTTTTT. As protein: CASSLGDTNTGELFF.

This clonotype showed up just a few times. The V and J genes are TRBV24-1 and TRBJ2-3; D remains unclear. The CDR3 has 14 amino acids. V was clipped by 6 bases and J by 0 bases, with 9 bases between them. Per the germline V gene, CDR1 is KGHDR and CDR2 is SFDVKD. The CDR3 DNA reads TGTGCCACCAGTAGGAAGCTAAGCACAGATACGCAGTATTTT. Its translation: CATSRKLSTDTQYF.

This clonotype was counted many times. The CDR3 DNA sequence: TGTGCCAGTAGTATAGGGGCTAGCATTTTTGGGGAGACCCAGTACTTC. Translating it yields CASSIGASIFGETQYF. J is TRBJ2-5 and V is TRBV19; TRBD2 is a possible D gene (5 bases). The V gene lost 1 base and the J gene lost 5 bases, with 17 bases spanning the gap. Per germline, CDR1 LNHDA and CDR2 SQIVND (reference sequence). This CDR3 has 16 residues.

In this sample, this clonotype turned up a few times. In DNA, the CDR3 is TGTGCCAGCAGCTCCGAAGCAGGCGCGGGGGGCTACACCTTC. Translating it yields CASSSEAGAGGYTF. This rearrangement joins TRBV5-4 to TRBJ1-2; D is unclear. Between the trimmed V and J ends, which lost 3 bases and 8 bases, there was a span of 17 bases. Germline V gene data show CDR1 as SGHNT and CDR2 as YYREEE (reference sequence). CDR3 length equals 14 residues.

The V call is TRBV14, the J call TRBJ2-3, with 7 positions matching TRBD2. The V gene end was trimmed by 7 bases and the J gene end by 4 bases; junction bases not matched to a gene: 8. CDR3 length: 14 amino acids. The germline V gene encodes CDR1 SGHDN and CDR2 FVKESK. The CDR3 region is CASKAGLSADTQYF. The CDR3 DNA is TGTGCCAGCAAAGCGGGATTGAGCGCAGATACGCAGTATTTT.

Turning to this clonotype: A much more abundant neighbour one base away suggests this may be a read error. The V gene is TRBV6-5, the J gene TRBJ2-1, with a possible D match to TRBD2 (5 bases). Germline loops: CDR1 MNHEY, CDR2 SVGAGI. V lost 0 bases, J lost 3 bases, and 9 bases lay in between. CDR3 length: 15 amino acids. CDR3 residues: CASSYSPAVYNEQFF. For the CDR3, the DNA is TGTGCCAGCAGTTACTCACCAGCGGTCTACAATGAGCAGTTCTTC.

This clonotype occurred many times. J is TRBJ2-7 and V is TRBV14; the D is unclear. V was trimmed by 3 bases and J by 6 bases, leaving 6 bases between them. This CDR3 is built from 11 residues. From germline, CDR1 is SGHDN and CDR2 FVKESK. The CDR3, as DNA: TGTGCCAGCAGCCACCGGGCCGAGCAGTACTTC. The encoded protein is CASSHRAEQYF.

This chain connects TRBV3-1 to TRBJ2-7, with 12 positions matching TRBD2. CDR3 size: 15 residues. The V and J ends lost 6 bases and 2 bases, in that order; junction bases with no gene match: 5. In germline, CDR1 is LGHDT, CDR2 YNNKEL (reference sequence). The CDR3 region has the DNA TGTGCCAGCAGGCTAGCGGGAGGGCCTACCTACGAGCAGTACTTC. Translation gives CASRLAGGPTYEQYF.

There are many counts of this clonotype. This sequence joins TRBV20-1 and TRBJ2-7; 13 bases are a match to TRBD2. Losses at the gene ends were 3 bases for V and 4 bases for J; bases not matched to a gene: 9. This CDR3 is built from 16 residues. CDR1 and CDR2 from the germline V gene are DFQATT and SNEGSKA (reference sequence). CDR3 DNA: TGCAGTGCTAGCACTAGCGGGAGGGAGGGACGGTACGAGCAGTACTTC. It codes for CSASTSGREGRYEQYF.

On this clonotype: A clone one base away is much larger, so this may be a read error. V is TRBV28 and J is TRBJ2-7; D is perhaps TRBD1 or TRBD2 (5 bases each). The CDR3 spans 15 residues. From germline, CDR1 is MDHEN and CDR2 SYDVKM. The chain's CDR3 is CASSSGTASSCEQYF. Written as DNA, the CDR3 is TGTGCCAGCAGTTCCGGGACGGCGAGCTCCTGCGAGCAGTACTTC.

The chain links TRBV24-1 to TRBJ2-1; D might be TRBD1 (5 bases). In germline, CDR1 is KGHDR, CDR2 SFDVKD. This CDR3 has 13 residues. Trimming removed 4 bases from V and 10 bases from J, with 13 bases in between. CDR3 DNA: TGTGCCACCAGTGACGGCAGGGTGCGCGAGCAGTTCTTC. The encoded protein is CATSDGRVREQFF.

This clonotype was found many times. The genes are TRBV27 and TRBJ1-2; D may be TRBD1 (6 bases). This CDR3 has 17 residues. Germline V gene sequence: CDR1 MNHEY, CDR2 SMNVEV (reference sequence). Trimming removed 0 bases at V and 4 bases at J, with 18 bases between. In nucleotides, the CDR3 is TGTGCCAGCAGTTTATCTCGCACCGACAGAGGGGGCTATGGCTACACCTTC. It specifies CASSLSRTDRGGYGYTF.

This clonotype has only a few counts. The gene calls are TRBV28 and TRBJ1-5; 12 bases are shared with TRBD1. This CDR3 has 16 residues. The V gene's germline CDR1 is MDHEN and CDR2 SYDVKM. Germline trimming cut 6 bases from V and 4 bases from J; bases unmatched to any gene: 7. The CDR3 loop reads CASRGTGGGLNQPQHF. CDR3 nucleotide sequence: TGTGCCAGCAGGGGGACAGGGGGCGGATTAAATCAGCCCCAGCATTTT.

This clonotype was seen ten or more times. J is TRBJ2-1 and V is TRBV12-3 or TRBV12-4; D gene unclear. Trimming removed 5 bases at V and 0 bases at J, with 14 bases between. CDR3 length equals 16 residues. The CDR3 is CASSPYQPISYNEQFF. In DNA, the CDR3 is TGTGCCAGCAGTCCCTACCAGCCGATCTCCTACAATGAGCAGTTCTTC.

This clonotype was seen many times. The rearrangement uses TRBV12-3 or TRBV12-4 and TRBJ2-7, with D perhaps TRBD2 (6 bases). The germline V and J ends were trimmed by 6 bases and 9 bases, with 18 bases remaining between them. This CDR3 is 13 amino acids long. This CDR3 reads CASRDGGSLGQYF. CDR3 nucleotide sequence: TGTGCCAGCAGGGACGGGGGATCCCTCGGGCAGTACTTC.

The chain has TRBV28 and TRBJ2-2, with no clear D. From germline, CDR1 is MDHEN and CDR2 SYDVKM. V lost 2 bases and J lost 7, with 8 bases in between. This CDR3 comprises 13 residues. The CDR3 DNA reads TGTGCCAGCAGTTTAAGGCCAGGCGGGGAGCTGTTTTTT. Protein sequence: CASSLRPGGELFF.

At least ten counts were recorded for this clonotype. The chain employs TRBV12-3 or TRBV12-4 and TRBJ1-2; 7 positions agree with TRBD1. CDR3 length equals 13 residues. Trimming removed 11 bases from V and 4 bases from J; junction bases left unmatched: 10. The CDR3 DNA reads TGTGCCCTGAACAGGGGAGCTCGCTATGGCTACACCTTC. This sequence encodes CALNRGARYGYTF.

This clonotype was counted many times. This rearrangement joins TRBV11-1 to TRBJ1-5; D gene uncertain. The CDR3 runs to 13 residues. The V gene's germline CDR1 is SGHAT and CDR2 FQDESV (reference sequence). V was cut by 7 bases and J by 2 bases, with 9 bases left in between. In nucleotides, the CDR3 is TGTGCCAGCACTGGGCAGGGCAATCAGCCCCAGCATTTT. This translates into CASTGQGNQPQHF.

The DNA for the CDR3 is TGCAGTGCTAGAAGGGTACAAGCCAAAAACATTCAGTACTTC. Its translation: CSARRVQAKNIQYF. This chain links TRBV20-1 with TRBJ2-4; D is unclear. Trimming removed 2 bases from V and 0 bases from J, with 8 bases in between. CDR1 DFQATT and CDR2 SNEGSKA come from the germline V gene (reference sequence). There are 14 residues in the CDR3.

This clonotype was found many times. The chain carries TRBV19 and TRBJ1-1, with a possible D match to TRBD1 (6 bases). The CDR3 contains 16 residues. Trimming shortened V by 4 bases and J by 0 bases, and 15 bases separated the two germline ends. Germline lookup yields CDR1 LNHDA and CDR2 SQIVND (reference sequence). The CDR3 loop reads CASSTLAGALNTEAFF. The CDR3 DNA sequence: TGTGCCAGTAGTACCCTGGCAGGGGCCCTGAACACTGAAGCTTTCTTT.

As for this clonotype: The junction shows a germline mismatch at one end, possibly a read error. The chain combines TRBV27 with TRBJ2-2; D may be TRBD2 (5 bases). Germline CDR1 and CDR2: MNHEY and SMNVEV (reference sequence). The CDR3 loop spans 18 amino acids. The CDR3 coding sequence is TGTGCCAGCAGTTTGCGATTGGTGGTTTTACGAAACACCGGGGAGCTGTCTTTT. Protein sequence: CASSLRLVVLRNTGELSF.

This clonotype was counted between two and nine times. The chain combines TRBV3-1 with TRBJ1-6; the D gene is possibly TRBD1 (6 bases). V was shortened by 0 bases and J by 4 bases, with 10 bases between the two germline ends. CDR3 length equals 16 residues. CDR1 and CDR2 from the germline V gene are LGHDT and YNNKEL (reference sequence). As DNA, the CDR3 is TGTGCCAGCAGCCAAGACAGGGGCGCGTATAATTCACCCCTCCACTTT. It codes for CASSQDRGAYNSPLHF.

The sample holds a few counts of this clonotype. The CDR3 reads CASSLRKTGGTDTQYF. CDR3 bases: TGTGCCAGCAGCTTGAGGAAGACAGGGGGCACAGATACGCAGTATTTT. The chain couples TRBV7-3 to TRBJ2-3, with TRBD1 matching over 8 bases. V trimming: 3 bases; J trimming: 1 base; junction bases outside the gene matches: 6. CDR1 is SGHTA and CDR2 is FQGTGA in the germline V gene. The CDR3 length is 16 residues.

This clonotype was counted at least ten times. V is TRBV2 and J is TRBJ1-4; D is unclear. The CDR3 has 14 residues. With 5 bases removed from V and 8 bases from J, the gap between germline ends came to 15 bases. In germline, CDR1 is SNHLY, CDR2 FYNNEI. The CDR3 sequence: CASSNRATSEKLFF. In DNA form, the CDR3 reads TGTGCCAGCAGTAACCGGGCTACTTCGGAAAAACTGTTTTTT.